Shown below are 20 T cell receptor beta chains from a single sample sequenced in a study of blood T cells in healthy people across ages (dated by TCRdb to between 2014 and 2017). The library was prepared using 5' RACE. Sequencing relied on an Illumina HiSeq 2500. A second PCR of about 6 to 11 cycles was run with a J-beta primer mix and a sample-barcoded 5' primer. The public reads were run again by TCRdb, first through fastp at Q25 and then through MiXCR, and only productive beta chains were kept. Each entry merges the rows of one CDR3 protein and shows their most common DNA and genes. The sample table shows 1,500,000 or so distinct CDR3 sequences, and approximately 43% are seen once. Together, the top ten hold approximately 4.1% of the sample. Sequencing used blood. Source of these receptors: a woman between 18 and 30 years old in good health.

The chain has TRBV11-2 and TRBJ2-3; 7 bases are shared with TRBD1. The CDR3 is 15 residues long. V lost 5 bases, J lost 8 bases, and 13 bases stayed unmatched. Germline loops: CDR1 SGHAT, CDR2 FQNNGV. CDR3 protein: CASSRITRGWGTQYF. Written as DNA, the CDR3 is TGTGCCAGCAGCCGAATTACCAGGGGGTGGGGTACGCAGTATTTT.

This clonotype was seen only a few times. A single base separates this from a much larger clone, so it may be a read error. The J gene is TRBJ2-5, the V gene TRBV7-3, with D perhaps matching TRBD1 (6 bases). The CDR3 spans 14 residues. Germline V lookup: CDR1 SGHTA, CDR2 FQGTGA. The V end was cut by 2 bases, the J end by 11 bases, with 18 bases between. The CDR3 DNA reads as TGTGCCAGCAGCTTAGGGATGGGGGACAATGAGCAGTACTTC. It specifies CASSLGMGDNEQYF.

In regard to this clonotype: Germline and junction disagree at one end, which may indicate a read error. The gene calls are TRBV7-2 and TRBJ2-3, with D perhaps matching TRBD2 (5 bases). Germline-derived CDR1 and CDR2 are SGHTA and FQGNSA. This CDR3 comprises 16 residues. The CDR3 DNA sequence: TGTGCCAGCAGCTTATCTGGAGTCCCTAGCACAGATACGCTGTATTTT. Encoded protein: CASSLSGVPSTDTLYF. The full variable domain, completed using reference TRBV7-2 and TRBJ2-3, is GAGVSQSPSNKVTEKGKDVELRCDPISGHTALYWYRQSLGQGLEFLIYFQGNSAPDKSGLPSDRFSAERTGGSVSTLTIQRTQQEDSAVYLCASSLSGVPSTDTLYFGPGTRLTVL.

The chain uses TRBV27 and TRBJ2-3, with D tentatively TRBD2 (6 bases). This CDR3 region has 15 residues. Trimming left V 6 bases short and J 4 bases short, with 17 bases between. Per germline, CDR1 MNHEY and CDR2 SMNVEV (reference sequence). The CDR3 is CASRTLTSPSDTQYF. In DNA, the CDR3 is TGTGCCAGCAGGACCCTTACTAGCCCCTCAGATACGCAGTATTTT.

CDR3 in DNA: TGTGCCAGCAGCAACAGGAACTATGGCTACACCTTC. Its translation is CASSNRNYGYTF. The chain is built from TRBV12-3 or TRBV12-4 and TRBJ1-2; D is perhaps TRBD1 (5 bases). This CDR3 has 12 amino acids. V lost 6 bases and J lost 2, with 7 bases in between.

The V and J genes are TRBV7-9 and TRBJ1-2; 7 bases fit TRBD1. This CDR3 comprises 15 residues. The germline V gene has CDR1 SEHNR and CDR2 FQNEAQ (reference sequence). The V segment lost 0 bases and the J segment 2 bases; nucleotides outside the gene matches: 3. In DNA, the CDR3 is TGTGCCAGCAGCTTAGCGGTCAGGGGGAACTATGGCTACACCTTC. Translated, it gives CASSLAVRGNYGYTF.

This clonotype has more than one count but fewer than ten. The V call is TRBV29-1, the J call TRBJ2-7; 9 bases agree with TRBD1. The CDR3 is 14 residues long. V dropped 5 bases and J dropped 6; count of bases not matched to a gene: 11. CDR1 SQVTM and CDR2 ANQGSEA come from the germline V gene. The CDR3 loop reads CSVTDGTGYIEQYF. CDR3 in DNA: TGCAGCGTTACGGACGGGACAGGGTACATCGAGCAGTACTTC.

The chain couples TRBV6-1 to TRBJ2-1, with D tentatively TRBD2 (5 bases). Trimming pared 5 bases from V and 4 bases from J, leaving 18 bases between. The germline CDR1 and CDR2 sequences are MNHNS and SASEGT. The CDR3 spans 16 residues. DNA of the CDR3: TGTGCCAGCAGTCCTCTCAGCGGCAAGATTTACAATGAGCAGTTCTTC. Its translation is CASSPLSGKIYNEQFF.

A remark on this clonotype: At one end the junction does not follow the germline gene, possibly because of a read error. This rearrangement joins TRBV7-9 to TRBJ1-2; possibly TRBD1 for D (6 bases). Per germline, CDR1 SEHNR and CDR2 FQNEAQ (reference sequence). The CDR3 has 13 amino acids. CDR3 in DNA: TGTGCCTGCAGCCCAACAGGGAACTATGGCTACACCTTC. Protein sequence: CACSPTGNYGYTF.

This clonotype was seen a few times. The rearrangement joins TRBV7-9 to TRBJ2-6; D is ambiguous. Germline V lookup: CDR1 SEHNR, CDR2 FQNEAQ (reference sequence). There are 15 residues in the CDR3. V shed 2 bases and J shed 0 bases, with 5 bases lying between them. The CDR3 protein is CASSLWVSGANVLTF. In DNA form, the CDR3 reads TGTGCCAGCAGCTTATGGGTCTCTGGGGCCAACGTCCTGACTTTC. Based on the CDR3 plus reference TRBV7-9 and TRBJ2-6, the full variable domain is DTGVSQNPRHKITKRGQNVTFRCDPISEHNRLYWYRQTLGQGPEFLTYFQNEAQLEKSRLLSDRFSAERPKGSFSTLEIQRTEQGDSAMYLCASSLWVSGANVLTFGAGSRLTVL.

V and J are TRBV12-3 or TRBV12-4 and TRBJ1-1; TRBD1 aligns across 9 bases. This CDR3 has 18 amino acids. With 5 bases clipped from V and 0 bases from J, the junction kept 13 bases outside the gene matches. CDR3 residues: CASSPPPDRGEMNTEAFF. As DNA, the CDR3 is TGTGCCAGCAGTCCTCCCCCGGACAGGGGTGAAATGAACACTGAAGCTTTCTTT.

V usage is TRBV28 and J usage is TRBJ2-2; 9 bases align to TRBD1. The CDR3 runs to 17 residues. CDR1 and CDR2 from the germline V gene are MDHEN and SYDVKM. Trimming at V came to 6 bases and at J to 4 bases, leaving 12 bases not matched to a gene. The CDR3 nucleotides read TGTGCCAGCAGCCTCTCCGGGACAGGGATGGTCACCGGGGAGCTGTTTTTT. Protein: CASSLSGTGMVTGELFF.

Turning to this clonotype: The junction departs from the called germline gene at one end, perhaps through a read error. This chain joins TRBV28 and TRBJ2-5, with D unclear. CDR1 MDHEN and CDR2 SYDVKM come from the germline V gene. The CDR3 runs to 11 residues. In DNA, the CDR3 is TGTACCAGCAGTTTAGGCTCCAAGCAGTACTTC. It translates to CTSSLGSKQYF. Variable domain in full (rest from reference TRBV28 and TRBJ2-5): DVKVTQSSRYLVKRTGEKVFLECVQDMDHENMFWYRQDPGLGLRLIYFSYDVKMKEKGDIPEGYSVSREKKERFSLILESASTNQTSMYLCTSSLGSKQYFGPGTRLLVL.

V is TRBV7-9 and J is TRBJ2-1; perhaps TRBD2 as D (6 bases). The CDR3 covers 14 residues. The germline V and J ends were trimmed by 5 bases and 2 bases, with 10 bases remaining between them. Germline V gene lookup returns CDR1 SEHNR and CDR2 FQNEAQ (reference sequence). CDR3 region: CASSRDLAYNEQFF. The CDR3 region has the DNA TGTGCCAGCAGCCGGGACTTGGCCTACAATGAGCAGTTCTTC.

The rearrangement joins TRBV14 to TRBJ2-2; 7 nucleotides match TRBD2. V trimming: 4 bases; J trimming: 2 bases; junction bases outside the gene matches: 7. CDR3 length equals 16 residues. Germline values: CDR1 SGHDN, CDR2 FVKESK. The CDR3 region is CASSLRTRENTGELFF. Here the CDR3 DNA reads TGTGCCAGCAGCCTCCGGACTAGGGAAAACACCGGGGAGCTGTTTTTT.

The chain uses TRBV4-3 and TRBJ2-7, with 7 positions matching TRBD1. The CDR3 is 15 residues long. Germline assignment: CDR1 LGHNA and CDR2 YSLEER. The J segment lost 3 bases and the V segment lost 1 base, leaving 6 bases of the junction unmatched. This CDR3 is CASSQGTGQNYEQYF. In DNA, the CDR3 is TGCGCCAGCAGCCAAGGGACAGGACAGAACTACGAGCAGTACTTC.

The chain combines TRBV20-1 with TRBJ1-2, with 7 bases fitting TRBD1. The CDR3 length is 12 residues. J was trimmed by 8 bases and V by 1 base; bases with no gene match: 4. Germline assignment: CDR1 DFQATT and CDR2 SNEGSKA (reference sequence). The CDR3 bases are TGCAGTGCTAGAGGACAGGGTTGGGGCTACACCTTC. Translation: CSARGQGWGYTF.

This clonotype was observed a handful of times. This CDR3 reads CSARKQGSLQPQHF. In DNA form, the CDR3 reads TGCAGTGCGAGGAAACAGGGATCACTTCAGCCCCAGCATTTT. This rearrangement joins TRBV20-1 to TRBJ1-5, with D possibly TRBD1 on 6 matching bases. Germline CDR1 DFQATT, CDR2 SNEGSKA (reference sequence). Trimming cost V 6 bases and J 6 bases, with 18 bases left between them. This CDR3 is 14 amino acids long.

In its sample, this clonotype was seen many times. The chain recombines TRBV20-1 with TRBJ2-1, with D maybe TRBD2 (5 bases). The CDR3 contains 16 residues. Germline loops: CDR1 DFQATT, CDR2 SNEGSKA (reference sequence). The germline V and J ends were trimmed by 2 bases and 0 bases, with 14 bases remaining between them. DNA of the CDR3: TGCAGTGCTAGAACAACTAGGGCCAGCTCCTACAATGAGCAGTTCTTC. Translated, it gives CSARTTRASSYNEQFF.

This clonotype occurred a few times. This sequence joins TRBV12-3 or TRBV12-4 and TRBJ2-1; 9 nucleotides align to TRBD2. The V gene end was trimmed by 5 bases and the J gene end by 3 bases; junction bases not matched to a gene: 8. CDR3 length: 16 residues. DNA for the CDR3: TGTGCCAGCAGTCCGGCCCGGACTAGCGACTACAATGAGCAGTTCTTC. This gives the protein CASSPARTSDYNEQFF.